In its sample, the clone carrying this TCR beta chain was seen once. The time point here: newly diagnosed, previously untreated cHL patient sample. Starting with thawed PBMCs, CD4+ T cells were purified by magnetic negative selection. J gave up 2 bases and V 4 bases, and 6 bases lay outside the gene matches. The CDR3 length is 15 residues. The V gene's germline CDR1 is SGHNT and CDR2 YENEEA. This table comes from immunoSEQ multiplex PCR, and its TCRdb copy is limited to in-frame clones, with some not included. The sample has around 30,000 clones, about 89% seen once. This entry comes from a study of PD-1 blockade in classical Hodgkin lymphoma.

The rearrangement uses TRBV11-3 and TRBJ2-3, with 7 bases matching TRBD2. Sequencing was carried out using CD4+ T cells from blood. The sequence came from a human donor with classical Hodgkin lymphoma. CDR3 in DNA: TGTGCCAGCAGCTCCGGGACTAAGAACACAGATACGCAGTATTTT. Protein sequence: CASSSGTKNTDTQYF.